This T cell receptor beta chain emerged from a study of lung T cells in sarcoidosis with Löfgren's syndrome. TCRdb used MiXCR to reprocess the reads, holding one entry per CDR3 protein. The sample records more than 50,000 distinct CDR3 sequences, around 20% being singletons. With V trimmed by 7 bases and J by 9 bases, 3 bases remained unmatched. This CDR3 comprises 12 residues. The germline gives CDR1 MDHEN, CDR2 SYDVKM. Concerning this clonotype: Its antigen is currently unknown.

The study, taken as a whole, reports: Multiple Löfgren's syndrome patients reportedly shared TRAV12-1 and TRBV2 CDR3 motifs.

The clonotype originates from a human donor with sarcoidosis (Löfgren's syndrome or another form), or a control subject (not recorded which). The sample was CD4+ T cells from PBMCs. This chain joins TRBV28 and TRBJ1-6; 7 bases are shared with TRBD1. The CDR3 protein is CASKTGSSPLHF. CDR3 nucleotides: TGTGCCAGCAAGACAGGGAGTTCACCCCTCCACTTT.